Detailed here is one T cell receptor beta chain. The junction does not match germline at one end; this may be a read error. As handled by the study authors: Estimation of nucleated cell counts was performed using reference gene primer amplification. Here immunoSEQ multiplex PCR was the method, and the copy in TCRdb shows in-frame clones only, minus some. The D gene and trimming were derived from the DNA, and the V and J assignments and clone size from that table. Of approximately 28,000 clones listed, approximately 81% are singletons. This sample stems from a study of blood T cell repertoires in COVID-19. About the research overall: COVID-19 samples from acute and convalescent phases originated in the United States, Italy and Spain. The cDNA or gDNA used as material had been derived from T cells, B-cell-depleted T cells, or PBMCs.

CDR1 is KGHDR and CDR2 is SFDVKD in the germline V gene. This CDR3 contains 13 residues. The sequence derives from a woman aged 60-70 years with acute or convalescent COVID-19. The material sequenced was peripheral blood. The chain has TRBV24-1 and TRBJ1-2; D call uncertain. CDR3 amino acids: CATSDMNGAEYVF. The CDR3 nucleotides are TGTGCCACCAGTGATATGAACGGAGCTGAGTATGTCTTC.